This TCR beta chain was recovered during a study of Graves' ophthalmopathy and Graves' hyperthyroidism. Amplified material comprised TCR beta CDR3 regions derived from RNA transcripts. HTBI primers were used in a first-round RT-PCR, which preceded a second-round multiplex PCR. TCRdb redid the calling of the multiplex PCR reads with MiXCR, one entry per CDR3 protein. The sample holds 200,000 to 250,000 distinct CDR3 sequences; 25% to 30% are singletons and the top ten take approximately 8.2%. Germline CDR1 MNHNS, CDR2 SASEGT. The CDR3 runs to 16 residues. Trimming shortened V by 7 bases and J by 1 base, and 19 bases separated the two germline ends.

The sequence was collected from a man aged 45-65 years with Graves' ophthalmopathy. The sequencing sample was made of peripheral blood. The chain couples TRBV6-1 to TRBJ1-1, with D possibly being TRBD1 (6 bases). CDR3 region: CASTAGVRDKNTEAFF. The CDR3 bases are TGTGCCAGCACCGCAGGGGTCCGGGACAAGAACACTGAAGCTTTCTTT.